The entry below describes one T cell receptor beta chain. Germline V gives CDR1 MGHRA, CDR2 YSYEKL. V was trimmed by 0 bases and J by 3 bases, leaving 14 bases between them. The CDR3 is 16 residues long. Here immunoSEQ multiplex PCR was the method, and the copy in TCRdb shows in-frame clones only, minus some. The table shows a few hundred thousand clones, with about 86% occurring only once. These data originate in a study of blood T cell repertoires in COVID-19. The sequenced sample consisted of PBMCs or T cells enriched from blood (not recorded which). The receptor was derived from a man aged 50 or older who had recovered from COVID-19. The genes are TRBV4-1 and TRBJ1-2; maybe TRBD1 (6 bases). The CDR3 is CASSQEGGASYYGYTF. CDR3 DNA: TGCGCCAGCAGCCAAGAAGGGGGGGCAAGCTACTATGGCTACACCTTC.